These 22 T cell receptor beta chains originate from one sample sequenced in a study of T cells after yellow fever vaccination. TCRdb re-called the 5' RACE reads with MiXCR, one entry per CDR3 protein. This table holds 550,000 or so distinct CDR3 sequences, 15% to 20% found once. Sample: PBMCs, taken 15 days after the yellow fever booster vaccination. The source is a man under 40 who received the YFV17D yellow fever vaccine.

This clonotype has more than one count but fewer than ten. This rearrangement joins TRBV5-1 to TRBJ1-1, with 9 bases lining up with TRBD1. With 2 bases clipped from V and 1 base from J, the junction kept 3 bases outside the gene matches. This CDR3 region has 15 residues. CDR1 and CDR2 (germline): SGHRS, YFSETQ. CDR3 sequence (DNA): TGCGCCAGCAGCTTTACACAGGGGGCGAACACTGAAGCTTTCTTT. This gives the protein CASSFTQGANTEAFF.

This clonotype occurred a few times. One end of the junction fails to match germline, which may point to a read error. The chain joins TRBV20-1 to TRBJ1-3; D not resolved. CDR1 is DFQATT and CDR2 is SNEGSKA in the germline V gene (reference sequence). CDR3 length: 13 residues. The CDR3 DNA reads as TGCAGTGCTAGAGTACTAAATGGAGACACCATATATTTT. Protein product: CSARVLNGDTIYF.

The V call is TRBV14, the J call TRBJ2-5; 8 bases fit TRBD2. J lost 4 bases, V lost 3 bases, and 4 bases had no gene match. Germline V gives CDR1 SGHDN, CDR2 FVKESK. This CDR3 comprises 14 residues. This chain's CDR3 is CASSHWTSLETQYF. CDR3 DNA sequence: TGTGCCAGCAGCCATTGGACTAGCCTAGAGACCCAGTACTTC. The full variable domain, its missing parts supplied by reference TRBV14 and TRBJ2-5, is EAGVTQFPSHSVIEKGQTVTLRCDPISGHDNLYWYRRVMGKEIKFLLHFVKESKQDESGMPNNRFLAERTGGTYSTLKVQPAELEDSGVYFCASSHWTSLETQYFGPGTRLLVL.

The CDR3 DNA reads TGTGCCAGCAGCCAAGGTAGCGGGAACTACGAGCAGTACTTC. Protein product: CASSQGSGNYEQYF. The V and J genes are TRBV5-6 and TRBJ2-7; TRBD2 matches 8 bases. Trimming removed 4 bases from V and 3 bases from J; junction bases left unmatched: 6. The CDR3 loop spans 14 amino acids. CDR1 and CDR2 from the germline V gene are SGHDT and YYEEEE.

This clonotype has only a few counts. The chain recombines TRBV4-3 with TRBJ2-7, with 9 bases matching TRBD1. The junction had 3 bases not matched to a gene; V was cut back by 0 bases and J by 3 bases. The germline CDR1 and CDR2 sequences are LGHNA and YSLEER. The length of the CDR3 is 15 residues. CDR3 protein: CASSQDLGQGYEQYF. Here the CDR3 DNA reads TGCGCCAGCAGCCAAGATCTGGGACAGGGCTACGAGCAGTACTTC.

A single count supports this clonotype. The CDR3 spells CASGLSTAGAQYF. CDR3 coding DNA: TGTGCTAGTGGTTTGTCTACAGCCGGGGCCCAGTACTTC. The chain recombines TRBV12-5 with TRBJ2-5; the D gene is possibly TRBD2 (5 bases). The V and J ends lost 2 bases and 9 bases respectively, with 13 bases between them. The CDR3 contains 13 residues. Germline V lookup: CDR1 LGHNT, CDR2 FRNRAP.

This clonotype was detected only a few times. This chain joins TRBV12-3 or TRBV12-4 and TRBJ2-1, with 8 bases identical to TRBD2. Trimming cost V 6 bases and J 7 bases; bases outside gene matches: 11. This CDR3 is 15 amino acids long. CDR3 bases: TGTGCCAGCAGGCTGCAGGGCGCGGGGGGTAATGAGCAGTTCTTC. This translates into CASRLQGAGGNEQFF.

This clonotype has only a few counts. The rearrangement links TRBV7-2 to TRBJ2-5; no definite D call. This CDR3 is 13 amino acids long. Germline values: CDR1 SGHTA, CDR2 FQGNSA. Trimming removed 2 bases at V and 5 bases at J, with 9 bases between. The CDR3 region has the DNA TGTGCCAGCAGCTTATCGTGGGATGAGACCCAGTACTTC. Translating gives CASSLSWDETQYF.

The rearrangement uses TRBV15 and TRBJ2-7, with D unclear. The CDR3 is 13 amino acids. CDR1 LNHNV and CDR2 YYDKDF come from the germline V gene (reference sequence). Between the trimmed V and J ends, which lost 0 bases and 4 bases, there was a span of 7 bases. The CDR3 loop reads CATSRDLPYEQYF. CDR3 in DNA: TGTGCCACCAGCAGAGATCTCCCGTACGAGCAGTACTTC.

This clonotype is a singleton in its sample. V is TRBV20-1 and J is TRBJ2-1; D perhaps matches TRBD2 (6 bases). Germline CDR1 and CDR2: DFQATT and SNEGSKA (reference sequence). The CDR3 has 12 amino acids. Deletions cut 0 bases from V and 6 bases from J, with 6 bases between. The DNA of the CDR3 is TGCAGTGCTAGAGAGGAGGGCAATGAGCAGTTCTTC. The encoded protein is CSAREEGNEQFF.

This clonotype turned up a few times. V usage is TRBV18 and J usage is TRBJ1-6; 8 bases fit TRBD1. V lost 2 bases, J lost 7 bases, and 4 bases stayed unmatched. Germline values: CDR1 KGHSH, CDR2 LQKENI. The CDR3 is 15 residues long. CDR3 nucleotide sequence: TGTGCCAGCTCACCAGGGCAGGGGGCCAATTCACCCCTCCACTTT. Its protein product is CASSPGQGANSPLHF.

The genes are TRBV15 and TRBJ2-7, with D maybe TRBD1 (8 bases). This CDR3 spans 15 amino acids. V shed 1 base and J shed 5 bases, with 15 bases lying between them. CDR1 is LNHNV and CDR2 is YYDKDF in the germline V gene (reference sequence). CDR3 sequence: CATSRGRTGRDEQYF. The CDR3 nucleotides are TGTGCCACCAGCAGAGGACGGACAGGGAGGGACGAGCAGTACTTC. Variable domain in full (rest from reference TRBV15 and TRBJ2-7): DAMVIQNPRYQVTQFGKPVTLSCSQTLNHNVMYWYQQKSSQAPKLLFHYYDKDFNNEADTPDNFQSRRPNTSFCFLDIRSPGLGDTAMYLCATSRGRTGRDEQYFGPGTRLTVT.

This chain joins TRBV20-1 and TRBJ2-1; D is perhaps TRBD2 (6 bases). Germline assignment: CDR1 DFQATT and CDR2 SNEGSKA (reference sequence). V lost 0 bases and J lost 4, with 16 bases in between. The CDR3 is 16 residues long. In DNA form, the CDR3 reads TGCAGTGCTAGAGATCTTGTCGGGGACTCTTACAATGAGCAGTTCTTC. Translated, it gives CSARDLVGDSYNEQFF.

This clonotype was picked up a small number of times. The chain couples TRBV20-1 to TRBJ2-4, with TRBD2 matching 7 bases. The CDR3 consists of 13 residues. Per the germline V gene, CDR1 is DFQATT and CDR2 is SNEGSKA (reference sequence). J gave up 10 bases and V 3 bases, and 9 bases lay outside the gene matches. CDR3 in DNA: TGCAGTGCTAGTGTGGCGGGAGCCGTTATTCAGTACTTC. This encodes CSASVAGAVIQYF.

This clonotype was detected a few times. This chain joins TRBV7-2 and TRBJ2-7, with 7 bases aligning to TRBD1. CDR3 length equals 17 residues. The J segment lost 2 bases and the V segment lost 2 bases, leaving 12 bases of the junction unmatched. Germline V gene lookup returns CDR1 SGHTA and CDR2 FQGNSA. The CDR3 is CASSLLGWGTVAYEQYF. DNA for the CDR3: TGTGCCAGCAGCTTACTGGGGTGGGGGACAGTGGCCTACGAGCAGTACTTC.

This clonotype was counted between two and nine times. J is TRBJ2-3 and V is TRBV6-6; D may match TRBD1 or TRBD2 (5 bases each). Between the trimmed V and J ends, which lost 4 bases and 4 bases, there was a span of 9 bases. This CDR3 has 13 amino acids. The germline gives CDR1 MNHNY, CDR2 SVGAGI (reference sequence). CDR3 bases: TGTGCCAGCAGTTGGCCGGGACCAGATACGCAGTATTTT. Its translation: CASSWPGPDTQYF.

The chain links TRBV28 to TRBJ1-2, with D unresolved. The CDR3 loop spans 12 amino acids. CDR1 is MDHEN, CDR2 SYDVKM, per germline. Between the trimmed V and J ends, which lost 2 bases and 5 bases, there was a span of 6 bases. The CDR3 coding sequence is TGTGCCAGCAGTTTACCGGGTTATGGCTACACCTTC. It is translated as CASSLPGYGYTF.

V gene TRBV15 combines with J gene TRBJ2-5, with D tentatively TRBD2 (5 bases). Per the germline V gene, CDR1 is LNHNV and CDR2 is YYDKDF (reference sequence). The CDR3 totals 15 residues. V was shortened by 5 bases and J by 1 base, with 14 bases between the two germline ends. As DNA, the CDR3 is TGTGCCACCAGCCGCCTTTCGGGAATCCAAGAGACCCAGTACTTC. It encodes CATSRLSGIQETQYF.

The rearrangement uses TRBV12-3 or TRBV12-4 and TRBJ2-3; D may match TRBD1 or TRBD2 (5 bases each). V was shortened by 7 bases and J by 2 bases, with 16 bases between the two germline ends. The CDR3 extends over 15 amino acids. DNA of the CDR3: TGTGCCAGCACTACCTCCTGGGGGAACACAGATACGCAGTATTTT. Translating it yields CASTTSWGNTDTQYF.

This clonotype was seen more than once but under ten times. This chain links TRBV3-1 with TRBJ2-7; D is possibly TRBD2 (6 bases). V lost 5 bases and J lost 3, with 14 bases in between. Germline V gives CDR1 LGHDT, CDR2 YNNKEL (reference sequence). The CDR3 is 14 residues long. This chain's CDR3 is CASSRPGLLYEQYF. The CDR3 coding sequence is TGTGCCAGCAGCAGGCCGGGACTTCTCTACGAGCAGTACTTC.

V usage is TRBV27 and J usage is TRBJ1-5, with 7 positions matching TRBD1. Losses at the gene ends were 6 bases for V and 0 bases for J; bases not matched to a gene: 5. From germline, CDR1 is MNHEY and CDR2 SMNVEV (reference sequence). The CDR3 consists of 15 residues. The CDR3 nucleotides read TGTGCCAGCAGCCTGACAGGGAATAGCAATCAGCCCCAGCATTTT. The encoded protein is CASSLTGNSNQPQHF.

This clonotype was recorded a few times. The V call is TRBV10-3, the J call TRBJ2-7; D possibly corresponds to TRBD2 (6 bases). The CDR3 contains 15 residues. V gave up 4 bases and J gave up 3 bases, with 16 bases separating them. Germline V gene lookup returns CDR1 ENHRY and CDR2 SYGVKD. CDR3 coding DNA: TGTGCCATCAGTGGGCCGGGACTCGATGTCTACGAGCAGTACTTC. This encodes CAISGPGLDVYEQYF.